This TCR beta chain was recorded in a study of cytomegalovirus exposure and HLA in healthy donors. Across the whole study: The study's early data release held about 85 million unique TCRs from HLA-typed donors. Study conclusions and caveats: DRB1 had the most TCR associations and HLA-C the fewest, a later analysis found, with rates varying by HLA locus. Accurate prediction of HLA-A and HLA-B alleles (for most subjects) was reportedly achieved from TCR beta sequences.

Comment on this clone: No antigen is known for it.

The CDR3 has 13 amino acids. J gave up 4 bases and V 5 bases, and 4 bases lay outside the gene matches. Per the germline V gene, CDR1 is MNHEY and CDR2 is SVGAGI. The study sampled nominally healthy donors, though unrecorded immune exposures were likely. PCR primers comprised 60 Vbeta and 13 Jbeta primers. Libraries were prepared by immunoSEQ multiplex PCR; TCRdb keeps only in-frame clonotypes and omits some of them. The data contain about 60,000 clones, more than 70% of them singletons. Source material: PBMCs. The sequence derives from a man between 18 and 35 years old in good health and CMV-seronegative. The gene calls are TRBV6-5 and TRBJ2-5, with TRBD2 matching over 7 bases. The CDR3 spells CASSSGARETQYF. The CDR3 nucleotides are TGTGCCAGCAGTAGCGGGGCAAGAGAGACCCAGTACTTC.